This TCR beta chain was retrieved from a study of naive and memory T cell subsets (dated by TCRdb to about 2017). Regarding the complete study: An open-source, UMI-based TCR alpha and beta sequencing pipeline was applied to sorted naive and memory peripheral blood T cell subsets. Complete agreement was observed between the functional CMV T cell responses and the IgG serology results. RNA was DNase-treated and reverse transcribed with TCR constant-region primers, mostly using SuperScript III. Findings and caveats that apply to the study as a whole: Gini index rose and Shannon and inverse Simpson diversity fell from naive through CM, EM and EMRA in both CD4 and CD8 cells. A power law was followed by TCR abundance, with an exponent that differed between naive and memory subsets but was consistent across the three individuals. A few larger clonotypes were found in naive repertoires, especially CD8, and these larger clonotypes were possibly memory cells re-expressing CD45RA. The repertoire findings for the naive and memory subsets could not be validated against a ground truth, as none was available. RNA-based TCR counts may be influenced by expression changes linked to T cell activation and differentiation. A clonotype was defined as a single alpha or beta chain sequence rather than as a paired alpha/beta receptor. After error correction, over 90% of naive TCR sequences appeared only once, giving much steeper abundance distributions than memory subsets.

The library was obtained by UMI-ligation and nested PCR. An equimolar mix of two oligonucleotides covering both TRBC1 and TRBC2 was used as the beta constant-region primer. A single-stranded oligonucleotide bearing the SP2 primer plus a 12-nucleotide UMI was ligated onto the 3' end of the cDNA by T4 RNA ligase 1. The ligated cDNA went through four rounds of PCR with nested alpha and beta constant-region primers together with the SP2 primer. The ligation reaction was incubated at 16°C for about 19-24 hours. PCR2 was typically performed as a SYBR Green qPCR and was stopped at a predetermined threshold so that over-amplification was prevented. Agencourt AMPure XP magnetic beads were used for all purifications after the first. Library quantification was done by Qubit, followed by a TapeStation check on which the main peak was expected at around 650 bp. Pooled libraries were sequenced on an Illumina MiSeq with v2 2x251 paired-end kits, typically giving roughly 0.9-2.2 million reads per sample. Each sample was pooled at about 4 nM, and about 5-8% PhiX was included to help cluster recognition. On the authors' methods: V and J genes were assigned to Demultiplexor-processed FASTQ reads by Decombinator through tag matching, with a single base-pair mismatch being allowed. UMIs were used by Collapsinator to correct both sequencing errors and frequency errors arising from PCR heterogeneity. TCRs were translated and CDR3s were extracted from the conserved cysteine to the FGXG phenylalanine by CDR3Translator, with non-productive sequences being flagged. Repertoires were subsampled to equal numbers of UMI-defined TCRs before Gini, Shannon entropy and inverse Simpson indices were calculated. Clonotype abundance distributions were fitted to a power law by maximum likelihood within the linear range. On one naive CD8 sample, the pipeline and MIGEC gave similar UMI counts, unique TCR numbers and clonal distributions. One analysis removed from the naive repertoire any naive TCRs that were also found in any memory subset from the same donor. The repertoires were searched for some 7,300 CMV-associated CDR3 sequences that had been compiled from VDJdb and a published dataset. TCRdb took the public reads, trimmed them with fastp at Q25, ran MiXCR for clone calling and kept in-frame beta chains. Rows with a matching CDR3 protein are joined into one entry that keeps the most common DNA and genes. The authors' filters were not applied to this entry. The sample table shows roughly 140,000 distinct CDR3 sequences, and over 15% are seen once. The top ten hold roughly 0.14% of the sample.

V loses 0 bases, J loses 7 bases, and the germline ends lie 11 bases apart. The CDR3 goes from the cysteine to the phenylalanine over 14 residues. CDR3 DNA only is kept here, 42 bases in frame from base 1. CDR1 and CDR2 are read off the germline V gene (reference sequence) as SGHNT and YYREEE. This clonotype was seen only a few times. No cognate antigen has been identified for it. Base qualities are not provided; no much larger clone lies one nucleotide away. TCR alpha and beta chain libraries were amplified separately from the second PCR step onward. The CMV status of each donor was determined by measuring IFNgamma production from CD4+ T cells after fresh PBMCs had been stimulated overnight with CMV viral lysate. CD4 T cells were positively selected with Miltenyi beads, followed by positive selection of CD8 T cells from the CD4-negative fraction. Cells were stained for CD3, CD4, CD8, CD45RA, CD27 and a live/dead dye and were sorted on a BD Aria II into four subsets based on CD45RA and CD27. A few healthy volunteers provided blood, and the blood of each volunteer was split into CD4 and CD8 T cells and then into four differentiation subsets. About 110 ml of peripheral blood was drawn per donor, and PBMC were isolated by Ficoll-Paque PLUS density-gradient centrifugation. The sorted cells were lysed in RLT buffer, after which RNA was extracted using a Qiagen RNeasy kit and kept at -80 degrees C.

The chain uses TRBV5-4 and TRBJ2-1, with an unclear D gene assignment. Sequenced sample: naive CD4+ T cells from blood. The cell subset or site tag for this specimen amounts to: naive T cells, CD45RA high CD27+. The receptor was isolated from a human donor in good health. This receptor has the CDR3 CASSLGLARNEQFF. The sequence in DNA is TGTGCCAGCAGCTTGGGATTAGCTCGTAATGAGCAGTTCTTC.